The sequence of this T cell receptor (beta chain) was determined in a study of cytomegalovirus exposure and HLA in healthy donors. The data were produced by immunoSEQ multiplex PCR, yet TCRdb's version contains in-frame clones alone and is incomplete. The sample lists about 76,000 clones; approximately 95% were seen once. The CDR3 is made up of 11 amino acids. The ends were cut back, 5 bases at V and 6 bases at J, with 7 bases in the middle. In germline, CDR1 is GTSNPN, CDR2 SVGIG (reference sequence). The TCR sequence derives from a man younger than 30 in good health and CMV-seropositive. V usage is TRBV30 and J usage is TRBJ2-2; D remains ambiguous. The sequenced material came from PBMCs. The CDR3 sequence is CAWGYSGELFF. Written as DNA, the CDR3 is TGTGCCTGGGGTTACTCCGGGGAGCTGTTTTTT. Filled out from reference TRBV30 and TRBJ2-2, the complete variable domain reads SQTIHQWPATLVQPVGSPLSLECTVEGTSNPNLYWYRQAAGRGLQLLFYSVGIGQISSEVPQNLSASRPQDRQFILSSKKLLLSDSGFYLCAWGYSGELFFGEGSRLTVL.